The 3 T cell receptor beta chains listed next were all sequenced from one sample in a study of blood T cell repertoires in COVID-19. Generated by immunoSEQ multiplex PCR, the TCRdb table keeps only in-frame clones and is missing some. The sample yields more than 150,000 clones, about 80% seen once. Sequenced material: PBMCs or T cells enriched from blood (not recorded which). These receptors were obtained from a man aged 55 to 69 who had been exposed to COVID-19.

This clone was found a few times. The chain links TRBV29-1 to TRBJ1-1, with D possibly TRBD1 on 5 matching bases. The CDR3 loop spans 15 amino acids. Germline assignment: CDR1 SQVTM and CDR2 ANQGSEA. The V gene lost 0 bases and the J gene lost 5 bases, with 16 bases spanning the gap. The CDR3: CSVEDRDWPETEAFF. Written as DNA, the CDR3 is TGCAGCGTTGAAGACCGGGACTGGCCGGAGACTGAAGCTTTCTTT.

This clone has just a few counts. The V gene is TRBV7-9, the J gene TRBJ1-5; TRBD1 might be the D (5 bases). The V end was cut by 2 bases, the J end by 7 bases, with 9 bases between. The CDR3 is made up of 13 amino acids. Germline V gene sequence: CDR1 SEHNR, CDR2 FQNEAQ (reference sequence). CDR3 bases: TGTGCCAGCAGCTTAAGGAAGGGGCAGCCCCAGCATTTT. Translation gives CASSLRKGQPQHF.

The chain combines TRBV6-5 with TRBJ2-1; D not certain. This CDR3 has 16 amino acids. Per the germline V gene, CDR1 is MNHEY and CDR2 is SVGAGI. V was clipped by 2 bases and J by 6 bases, with 17 bases between them. The CDR3 here is CASSYEAASMGNEQFF. The CDR3 region has the DNA TGTGCCAGCAGTTACGAGGCGGCAAGTATGGGCAATGAGCAGTTCTTC.